The 21 T cell receptor beta chains listed next were all sequenced from one sample in a study of T cells after yellow fever vaccination. TCRdb passed the 5' RACE reads through MiXCR, listing each CDR3 protein once. The table lists 340,000 or so distinct CDR3 sequences, around 12% of them singletons. The sample consisted of CD4+ T cells sorted from PBMCs, taken 15 days after the yellow fever booster vaccination. All receptors come from a young man who received the YFV17D yellow fever vaccine.

This clonotype was detected only a few times. V usage is TRBV7-2 and J usage is TRBJ2-2; a weak D match, TRBD2 (7 bases). V shed 3 bases and J shed 4 bases, with 15 bases lying between them. This CDR3 is 16 amino acids long. Germline CDR1 SGHTA, CDR2 FQGNSA. CDR3 DNA: TGTGCCAGCAGCTTTCAAGGGGGGGCGTTCACCGGGGAGCTGTTTTTT. Its protein product is CASSFQGGAFTGELFF.

The sample holds a few counts of this clonotype. The chain combines TRBV10-3 with TRBJ2-7; D is possibly TRBD1 or TRBD2 (7 bases each). Germline V gene lookup returns CDR1 ENHRY and CDR2 SYGVKD. Deletions cut 0 bases from V and 1 base from J, with 28 bases between. There are 21 residues in the CDR3. Here the CDR3 DNA reads TGTGCCATCAGTGAGTCGACCACCCAGGGGAGGGGGCGAGGAAGTTCCTACGAGCAGTACTTC. It translates to CAISESTTQGRGRGSSYEQYF.

The chain recombines TRBV20-1 with TRBJ2-1; 8 nucleotides align to TRBD2. The V gene end was trimmed by 4 bases and the J gene end by 6 bases; junction bases not matched to a gene: 14. Germline-derived CDR1 and CDR2 are DFQATT and SNEGSKA (reference sequence). The CDR3 length is 16 residues. The CDR3 protein is CSATYGVSGVSNEQFF. DNA of the CDR3: TGCAGTGCTACCTACGGGGTTAGCGGGGTTTCCAATGAGCAGTTCTTC.

J is TRBJ1-5 and V is TRBV4-1; D unresolved. Looked up from germline, CDR1 is MGHRA and CDR2 is YSYEKL. There are 13 residues in the CDR3. Trimming removed 6 bases from V and 5 bases from J, with 11 bases in between. In DNA form, the CDR3 reads TGCGCCAGCAGTAACGGAGTCGATCAGCCCCAGCATTTT. Its protein product is CASSNGVDQPQHF.

The DNA of the CDR3 is TGTGCCAGCAGTTACTCGCCGTTTGGAGATACGCAGTATTTT. This gives the protein CASSYSPFGDTQYF. V is TRBV6-2 or TRBV6-3 and J is TRBJ2-3; D not resolved. The V end was cut by 0 bases, the J end by 5 bases, with 9 bases between. The CDR3 has 14 amino acids. Germline V CDR1 and CDR2: MNHEY, SVGEGT.

This clonotype was detected a few times. The chain has TRBV2 and TRBJ1-1, with no clear D. V was cut by 7 bases and J by 7 bases, with 10 bases left in between. CDR1 is SNHLY, CDR2 FYNNEI, per germline. There are 11 residues in the CDR3. CDR3 sequence: CASTGLVEAFF. The CDR3 DNA reads as TGTGCCAGCACTGGGCTGGTTGAAGCTTTCTTT. The entire variable domain, with the rest obtained from reference TRBV2 and TRBJ1-1, is as follows: EPEVTQTPSHQVTQMGQEVILRCVPISNHLYFYWYRQILGQKVEFLVSFYNNEISEKSEIFDDQFSVERPDGSNFTLKIRSTKLEDSAMYFCASTGLVEAFFGQGTRLTVV.

A few counts support this clonotype. The chain employs TRBV30 and TRBJ2-1; D might be TRBD1 (6 bases). The CDR3 length is 16 residues. The germline V gene encodes CDR1 GTSNPN and CDR2 SVGIG (reference sequence). Trimming pared 7 bases from V and 4 bases from J, leaving 23 bases between. CDR3 coding DNA: TGTGCCTTGAACCGAAGGGGGAGCAACTTTTACAATGAGCAGTTCTTC. Translated: CALNRRGSNFYNEQFF.

The chain has TRBV2 and TRBJ1-2, with 7 bases matching TRBD1. CDR1 and CDR2 from the germline V gene are SNHLY and FYNNEI. This CDR3 is 16 amino acids long. V shed 6 bases and J 6 bases; nucleotides not matched to a gene: 16. The CDR3 spells CASRPLRRQGGNGYTF. CDR3 DNA sequence: TGTGCCAGCAGACCCTTAAGGCGACAGGGTGGAAATGGCTACACCTTC.

This clonotype was observed a handful of times. The gene calls are TRBV20-1 and TRBJ2-5, with 12 bases identical to TRBD1. With V trimmed by 5 bases and J by 4 bases, 5 bases remained unmatched. Germline CDR1 DFQATT, CDR2 SNEGSKA (reference sequence). The CDR3 length is 14 residues. The CDR3, as DNA: TGCAGTGCTCACCGGGACAGGGGGCGAGAGACCCAGTACTTC. Translating it yields CSAHRDRGRETQYF.

The rearrangement uses TRBV6-1 and TRBJ2-1; 7 bases match TRBD2. The germline V gene encodes CDR1 MNHNS and CDR2 SASEGT. With 8 bases clipped from V and 2 bases from J, the junction kept 3 bases outside the gene matches. The CDR3 runs to 13 residues. DNA for the CDR3: TGTGCCAGCTGGGGAGGGCCCTACAATGAGCAGTTCTTC. Translated: CASWGGPYNEQFF.

This clonotype was picked up a small number of times. The V call is TRBV20-1, the J call TRBJ2-3; D is tentatively TRBD1 or TRBD2 (5 bases each). Deletions cut 6 bases from V and 5 bases from J, with 15 bases between. The CDR3 has 13 residues. Germline V lookup: CDR1 DFQATT, CDR2 SNEGSKA (reference sequence). Here the CDR3 reads CSAGVGVGDTQYF. CDR3 coding DNA: TGCAGTGCCGGGGTGGGGGTTGGAGATACGCAGTATTTT.

The gene calls are TRBV24-1 and TRBJ2-6; tentatively, D is TRBD1 (5 bases). Germline V gene lookup returns CDR1 KGHDR and CDR2 SFDVKD. The CDR3 is made up of 17 amino acids. The V end lost 6 bases, the J end lost 0 bases, and 14 bases lay between the germline ends. In DNA form, the CDR3 reads TGTGCCACCAGTTTAGGTACAGGCGACTCTGGGGCCAACGTCCTGACTTTC. This gives the protein CATSLGTGDSGANVLTF.

Many counts were recorded for this clonotype. The chain links TRBV24-1 to TRBJ1-2; maybe TRBD1 (5 bases). Germline CDR1 KGHDR, CDR2 SFDVKD. This CDR3 spans 14 amino acids. V dropped 3 bases and J dropped 4 bases, with 11 bases sitting between them. CDR3 sequence: CATSDLDSRYGYTF. As DNA, the CDR3 is TGTGCCACCAGTGATCTCGACAGTCGCTATGGCTACACCTTC.

This clonotype occurred a few times. The rearrangement joins TRBV20-1 to TRBJ1-6; D is uncertain. This CDR3 has 12 residues. Trimming took off 0 bases at V and 18 bases at J, with 15 bases between the two ends. Germline loops: CDR1 DFQATT, CDR2 SNEGSKA (reference sequence). The CDR3 reads CSARDPRALSHF. The CDR3 DNA reads TGCAGTGCTAGAGATCCTCGGGCTTTATCCCACTTT.

This clonotype was found a few times. The chain has TRBV7-9 and TRBJ1-2; 8 positions match TRBD1. CDR3 length equals 10 residues. Germline assignment: CDR1 SEHNR and CDR2 FQNEAQ (reference sequence). Germline trimming cut 4 bases from V and 14 bases from J; bases unmatched to any gene: 3. The CDR3 region is CASSSRTGTF. CDR3 DNA sequence: TGTGCCAGCAGCTCTCGGACAGGGACCTTC. Filled out from reference TRBV7-9 and TRBJ1-2, the complete variable domain reads DTGVSQNPRHKITKRGQNVTFRCDPISEHNRLYWYRQTLGQGPEFLTYFQNEAQLEKSRLLSDRFSAERPKGSFSTLEIQRTEQGDSAMYLCASSSRTGTFGSGTRLTVV.

The chain recombines TRBV7-9 with TRBJ1-1; D remains unclear. Trimming stripped 0 bases from V and 0 bases from J, with 8 bases between. The germline V gene has CDR1 SEHNR and CDR2 FQNEAQ (reference sequence). CDR3 length: 15 residues. The CDR3 protein is CASSLALGLNTEAFF. The CDR3 nucleotides are TGTGCCAGCAGCTTAGCGCTAGGGCTGAACACTGAAGCTTTCTTT.

This clonotype was recorded a few times. The rearrangement joins TRBV12-3 or TRBV12-4 to TRBJ1-4, with 8 bases matching TRBD1. Trimming at V came to 2 bases and at J to 11 bases, leaving 1 base not matched to a gene. The CDR3 spans 12 residues. The CDR3 region has the DNA TGTGCCAGCAGTTTAAACAGGGGGAAACTGTTTTTT. This encodes CASSLNRGKLFF.

This clonotype was detected many times. The J gene is TRBJ2-3, the V gene TRBV2; D remains unclear. The germline V and J ends were trimmed by 11 bases and 5 bases, with 11 bases remaining between them. Germline loops: CDR1 SNHLY, CDR2 FYNNEI. This CDR3 is 11 amino acids long. Written as DNA, the CDR3 is TGTGCCCGCCAGAATGGAGATACGCAGTATTTT. As protein: CARQNGDTQYF.

The chain has TRBV10-2 and TRBJ2-1; 9 positions match TRBD2. J lost 10 bases, V lost 6 bases, and 7 bases had no gene match. CDR1 and CDR2 (germline): WSHSY, SAAADI. This CDR3 comprises 13 residues. CDR3 bases: TGCGCCAGCAGAGTAGCGGGGGTGTGGGAGCAGTTCTTC. Protein product: CASRVAGVWEQFF.

Only a few counts were recorded for this clonotype. The chain employs TRBV3-1 and TRBJ2-2, with D perhaps matching TRBD1 (6 bases). V lost 2 bases and J 6 bases, leaving 13 bases between the germline ends. Germline V CDR1 and CDR2: LGHDT, YNNKEL (reference sequence). There are 15 residues in the CDR3. The CDR3 DNA reads as TGTGCCAGCAGCCAACCACAGGGCCCCTCCGGGGAGCTGTTTTTT. Protein: CASSQPQGPSGELFF.

At least ten counts were recorded for this clonotype. The V and J genes are TRBV15 and TRBJ1-1; TRBD1 is a possible D gene (6 bases). The CDR3 runs 15 residues. The germline V gene has CDR1 LNHNV and CDR2 YYDKDF (reference sequence). V dropped 1 base and J dropped 4 bases, with 13 bases sitting between them. DNA of the CDR3: TGTGCCACCAGCAGAGCTACAGGGTTACGCACTGAAGCTTTCTTT. Amino acids: CATSRATGLRTEAFF.